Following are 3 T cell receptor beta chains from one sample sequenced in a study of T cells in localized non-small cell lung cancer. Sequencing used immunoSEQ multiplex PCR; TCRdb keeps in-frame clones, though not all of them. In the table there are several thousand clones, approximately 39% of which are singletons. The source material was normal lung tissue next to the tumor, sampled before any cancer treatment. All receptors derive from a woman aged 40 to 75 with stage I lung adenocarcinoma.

CDR3: CASGGNVLTDTQYF. The CDR3, as DNA: TGCGCCAGCGGTGGGAACGTTCTCACAGATACGCAGTATTTT. The chain uses TRBV10-2 and TRBJ2-3; no clear D. The ends were cut back, 8 bases at V and 2 bases at J, with 14 bases in the middle. In germline, CDR1 is WSHSY, CDR2 SAAADI. This CDR3 has 14 residues.

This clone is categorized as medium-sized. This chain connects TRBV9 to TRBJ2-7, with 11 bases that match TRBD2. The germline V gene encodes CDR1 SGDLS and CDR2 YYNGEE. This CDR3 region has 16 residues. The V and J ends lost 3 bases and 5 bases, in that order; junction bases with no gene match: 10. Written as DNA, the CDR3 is TGTGCCAGCAGCGACGACCCGACTAGCGGGATCAACGAGCAGTACTTC. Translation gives CASSDDPTSGINEQYF.

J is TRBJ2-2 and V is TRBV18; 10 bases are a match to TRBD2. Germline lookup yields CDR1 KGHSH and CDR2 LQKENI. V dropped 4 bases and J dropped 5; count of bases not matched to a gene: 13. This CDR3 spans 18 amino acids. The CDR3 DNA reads TGTGCCAGCTCACGGTCGACCGCGACTAGCGGGTATACCGGGGAGCTGTTTTTT. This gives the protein CASSRSTATSGYTGELFF.